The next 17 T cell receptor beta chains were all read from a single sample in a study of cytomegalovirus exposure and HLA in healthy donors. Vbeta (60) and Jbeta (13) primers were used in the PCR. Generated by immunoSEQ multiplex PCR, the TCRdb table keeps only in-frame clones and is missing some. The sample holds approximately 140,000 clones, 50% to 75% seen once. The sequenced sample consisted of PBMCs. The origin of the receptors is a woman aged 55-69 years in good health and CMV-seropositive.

The CDR3 loop is CASSPGLAEETQYF. DNA for the CDR3: TGTGCCAGCTCACCAGGCCTAGCGGAAGAGACCCAGTACTTC. V usage is TRBV18 and J usage is TRBJ2-5; 7 nucleotides match TRBD2. This CDR3 is 14 amino acids long. Germline CDR1 and CDR2: KGHSH and LQKENI. J gave up 3 bases and V 2 bases, and 3 bases lay outside the gene matches.

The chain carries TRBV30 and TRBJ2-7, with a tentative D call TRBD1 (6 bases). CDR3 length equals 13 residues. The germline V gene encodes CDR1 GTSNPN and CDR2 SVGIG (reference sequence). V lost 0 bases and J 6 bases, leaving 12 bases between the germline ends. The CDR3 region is CAWSVGQGLEQYF. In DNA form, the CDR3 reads TGTGCCTGGAGTGTGGGGCAGGGGCTCGAGCAGTACTTC.

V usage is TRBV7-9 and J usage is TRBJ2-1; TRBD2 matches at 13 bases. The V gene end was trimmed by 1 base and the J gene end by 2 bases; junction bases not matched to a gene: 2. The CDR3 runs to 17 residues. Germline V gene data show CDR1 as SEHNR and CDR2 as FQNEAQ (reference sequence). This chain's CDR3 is CASSLVGLAGAYNEQFF. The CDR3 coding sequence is TGTGCCAGCAGCTTAGTAGGACTAGCGGGAGCCTACAATGAGCAGTTCTTC.

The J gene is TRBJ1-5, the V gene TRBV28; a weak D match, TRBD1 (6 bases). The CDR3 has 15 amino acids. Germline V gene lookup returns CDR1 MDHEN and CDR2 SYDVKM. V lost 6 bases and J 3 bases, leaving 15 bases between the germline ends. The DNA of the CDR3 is TGTGCCAGCAGGGGGAGGGACACGAACAATCAGCCCCAGCATTTT. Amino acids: CASRGRDTNNQPQHF.

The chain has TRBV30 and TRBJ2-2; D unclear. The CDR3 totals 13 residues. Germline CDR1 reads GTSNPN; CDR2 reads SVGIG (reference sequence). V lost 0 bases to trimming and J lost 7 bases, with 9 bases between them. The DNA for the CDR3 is TGTGCCTGGAGTGTCGGCGGAAACGGGGAGCTGTTTTTT. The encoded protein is CAWSVGGNGELFF.

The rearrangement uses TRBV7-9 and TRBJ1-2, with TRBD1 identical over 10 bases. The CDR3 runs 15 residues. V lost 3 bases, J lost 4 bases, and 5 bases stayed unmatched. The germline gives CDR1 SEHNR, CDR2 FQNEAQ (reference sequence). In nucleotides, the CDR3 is TGTGCCAGCAGCTTCCCTGGGACAGGGGCCTATGGCTACACCTTC. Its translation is CASSFPGTGAYGYTF.

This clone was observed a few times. Here the CDR3 DNA reads TGTGCCAGCAGCCAAGATCGGTCTAGCGGGAGTGTCACCGGGGAGCTGTTTTTT. This codes for CASSQDRSSGSVTGELFF. This chain joins TRBV4-2 and TRBJ2-2; 10 bases are a match to TRBD2. V was clipped by 0 bases and J by 4 bases; unmatched bases: 8. This CDR3 comprises 18 residues. Per germline, CDR1 LGHNA and CDR2 YNFKEQ.

CDR3 protein: CASSAKRKGRNEQFF. The CDR3 coding sequence is TGTGCCAGCAGTGCAAAGCGTAAAGGTCGCAATGAGCAGTTCTTC. This sequence joins TRBV25-1 and TRBJ2-1; D uncertain. V was shortened by 4 bases and J by 6 bases, with 16 bases between the two germline ends. CDR1 and CDR2 from the germline V gene are MGHDK and SYGVNS. This CDR3 is built from 15 residues. The full variable domain, in which reference TRBV25-1 and TRBJ2-1 provide the parts outside the CDR3, is EADIYQTPRYLVIGTGKKITLECSQTMGHDKMYWYQQDPGMELHLIHYSYGVNSTEKGDLSSESTVSRIRTEHFPLTLESARPSHTSQYLCASSAKRKGRNEQFFGPGTRLTVL.

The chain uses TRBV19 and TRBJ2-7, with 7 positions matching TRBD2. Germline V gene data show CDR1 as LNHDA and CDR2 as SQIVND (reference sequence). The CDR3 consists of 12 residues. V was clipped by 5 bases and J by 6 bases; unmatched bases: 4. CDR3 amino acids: CASSDSGFEQYF. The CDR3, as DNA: TGTGCCAGTAGTGATAGCGGGTTCGAGCAGTACTTC.

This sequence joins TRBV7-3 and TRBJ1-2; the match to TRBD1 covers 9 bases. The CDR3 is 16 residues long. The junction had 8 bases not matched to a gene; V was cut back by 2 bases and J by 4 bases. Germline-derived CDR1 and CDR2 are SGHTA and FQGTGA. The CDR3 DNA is TGTGCCAGCAGCTTAGCCGGGACAGGGACAAGCTATGGCTACACCTTC. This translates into CASSLAGTGTSYGYTF.

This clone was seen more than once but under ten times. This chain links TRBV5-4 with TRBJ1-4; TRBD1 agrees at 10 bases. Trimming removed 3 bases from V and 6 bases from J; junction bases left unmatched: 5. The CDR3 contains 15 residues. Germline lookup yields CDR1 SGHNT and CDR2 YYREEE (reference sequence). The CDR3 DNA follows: TGTGCCAGCAGCTCCTCCGGACAGGGGGATGAAAAACTGTTTTTT. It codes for CASSSSGQGDEKLFF.

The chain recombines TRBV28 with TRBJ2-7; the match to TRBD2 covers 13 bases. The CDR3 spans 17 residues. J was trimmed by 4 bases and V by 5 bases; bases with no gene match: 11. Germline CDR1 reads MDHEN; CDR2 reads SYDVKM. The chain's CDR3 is CASSPGRGLAGRYEQYF. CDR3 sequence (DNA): TGTGCCAGCAGTCCCGGCCGGGGACTAGCGGGAAGGTACGAGCAGTACTTC.

The CDR3 loop reads CASSHRDRAFYGYTF. DNA for the CDR3: TGTGCCAGTAGCCATAGGGACAGAGCTTTCTATGGCTACACCTTC. The chain has TRBV19 and TRBJ1-2; 7 bases align to TRBD1. The CDR3 is made up of 15 amino acids. With 6 bases clipped from V and 4 bases from J, the junction kept 11 bases outside the gene matches. Germline assignment: CDR1 LNHDA and CDR2 SQIVND (reference sequence).

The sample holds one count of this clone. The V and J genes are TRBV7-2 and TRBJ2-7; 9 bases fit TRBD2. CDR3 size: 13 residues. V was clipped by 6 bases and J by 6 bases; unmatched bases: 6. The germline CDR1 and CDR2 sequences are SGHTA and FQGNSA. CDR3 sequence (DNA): TGTGCCAGCAGGACAGCGGGGGGCCCCGAGCAGTACTTC. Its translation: CASRTAGGPEQYF.

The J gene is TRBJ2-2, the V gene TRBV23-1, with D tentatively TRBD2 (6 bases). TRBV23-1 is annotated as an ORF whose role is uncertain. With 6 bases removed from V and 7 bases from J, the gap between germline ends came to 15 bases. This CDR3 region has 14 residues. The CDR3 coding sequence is TGCGCCAGCAGATACTGCACCGGGGGCGGGGAGCTGTTTTTT. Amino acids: CASRYCTGGGELFF.

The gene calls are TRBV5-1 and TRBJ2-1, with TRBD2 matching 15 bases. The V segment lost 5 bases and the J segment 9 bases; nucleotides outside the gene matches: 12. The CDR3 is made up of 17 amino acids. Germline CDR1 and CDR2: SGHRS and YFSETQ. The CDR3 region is CASRRSGLAGGLVEQFF. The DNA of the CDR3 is TGCGCCAGCAGGCGTAGCGGACTAGCGGGAGGGCTTGTTGAGCAGTTCTTC. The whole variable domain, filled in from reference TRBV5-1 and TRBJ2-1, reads KAGVTQTPRYLIKTRGQQVTLSCSPISGHRSVSWYQQTPGQGLQFLFEYFSETQRNKGNFPGRFSGRQFSNSRSEMNVSTLELGDSALYLCASRRSGLAGGLVEQFFGPGTRLTVL.

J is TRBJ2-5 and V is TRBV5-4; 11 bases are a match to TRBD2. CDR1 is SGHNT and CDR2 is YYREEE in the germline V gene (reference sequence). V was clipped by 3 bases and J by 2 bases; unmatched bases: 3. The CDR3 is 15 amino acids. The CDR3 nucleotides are TGTGCCAGCAGCTCTACTAGCGGGAGTCAAGAGACCCAGTACTTC. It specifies CASSSTSGSQETQYF.